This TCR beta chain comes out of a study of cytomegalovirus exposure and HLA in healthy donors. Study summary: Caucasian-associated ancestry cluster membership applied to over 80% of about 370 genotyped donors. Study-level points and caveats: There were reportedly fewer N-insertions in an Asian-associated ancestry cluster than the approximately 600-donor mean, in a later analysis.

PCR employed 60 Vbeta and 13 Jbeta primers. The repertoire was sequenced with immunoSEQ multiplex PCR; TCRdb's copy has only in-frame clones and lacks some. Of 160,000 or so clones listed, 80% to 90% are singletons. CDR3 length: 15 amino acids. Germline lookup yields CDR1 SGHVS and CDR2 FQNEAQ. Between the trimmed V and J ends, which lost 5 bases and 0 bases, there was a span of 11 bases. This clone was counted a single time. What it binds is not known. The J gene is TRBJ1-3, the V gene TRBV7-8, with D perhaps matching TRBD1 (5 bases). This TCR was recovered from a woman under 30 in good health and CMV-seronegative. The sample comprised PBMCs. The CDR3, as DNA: TGTGCCAGCAGCCACACAGGTTTCTCTGGAAACACCATATATTTT. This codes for CASSHTGFSGNTIYF.